The 10 T cell receptor beta chains below were found in one sample sequenced in a study of sequential checkpoint blockade in melanoma (dated by TCRdb to between 2019 and 2020). The treatment or condition label, read with the paper, signifies: randomized to nivolumab then ipilimumab (arm A) or the reverse (arm B). Library generation was performed with the immunoSEQ multiplex PCR assay. As stored in TCRdb, this immuneACCESS dataset retains in-frame rearrangements with V and J assigned. A fraction of the clones does not appear; measured against another copy, unresolved V genes explain less than half of the discrepancy, and the remainder lacks a known reason. Within this sample are 15,000 to 20,000 clones, with 73% of them counted one time only. Jointly, the top ten make up about 20% of the sample. The sequencing here drew on CD8+ T cells sorted from blood (inferred from file names), taken from a patient given nivolumab and ipilimumab in sequence. These receptors were obtained from a human donor with melanoma.

The chain couples TRBV19 to TRBJ1-1; TRBD1 matches at 7 bases. CDR3 length equals 15 residues. Germline values: CDR1 LNHDA, CDR2 SQIVND (reference sequence). The V segment lost 5 bases and the J segment 4 bases; nucleotides outside the gene matches: 10. The CDR3 loop reads CASSWTGSGGTEAFF. CDR3 nucleotides: TGTGCCAGTAGTTGGACCGGGTCAGGGGGCACTGAAGCTTTCTTT.

This chain joins TRBV9 and TRBJ2-7; 8 nucleotides align to TRBD1. V dropped 3 bases and J dropped 6; count of bases not matched to a gene: 5. The CDR3 has 13 residues. In germline, CDR1 is SGDLS, CDR2 YYNGEE. CDR3 loop: CASSETGAGEQYF. Written as DNA, the CDR3 is TGTGCCAGCAGCGAGACAGGGGCGGGCGAGCAGTACTTC.

Here the CDR3 reads CASSPRDTYEQYF. CDR3 bases: TGTGCCAGCAGCCCGAGGGACACCTACGAGCAGTACTTC. The chain is built from TRBV7-9 and TRBJ2-7, with a possible D match to TRBD1 (6 bases). Trimming shortened V by 5 bases and J by 2 bases, and 10 bases separated the two germline ends. This CDR3 is 13 amino acids long. CDR1 is SEHNR and CDR2 is FQNEAQ in the germline V gene (reference sequence).

This clone has only a few counts. The chain uses TRBV25-1 and TRBJ1-3; possibly TRBD1 for D (5 bases). V was trimmed by 2 bases and J by 0 bases, leaving 8 bases between them. Germline CDR1 MGHDK, CDR2 SYGVNS. The CDR3 sequence is 15 residues long. The CDR3 DNA follows: TGTGCCAGCAGTGAAGGAGACAGCTCTGGAAACACCATATATTTT. Encoded protein: CASSEGDSSGNTIYF.

Concerning this clone itself: A read error may account for a junction end that differs from germline. The sample contains more than one DNA sequence encoding this CDR3. The rearrangement links TRBV19 to TRBJ2-1; D might be TRBD1 (5 bases). CDR3 length: 13 amino acids. The V gene's germline CDR1 is LNHDA and CDR2 SQIVND (reference sequence). CDR3 DNA sequence: TGTGCCAGTAGTATCAGGGCCTACAACGAGCAGTTCTTC. Encoded protein: CASSIRAYNEQFF.

This clone is medium-sized (0.01 to 0.1%) within its sample. CDR3 region: CASSWTVPGEQYF. In nucleotides, the CDR3 is TGTGCCAGCAGCTGGACAGTTCCCGGCGAGCAGTACTTC. The chain is built from TRBV5-6 and TRBJ2-7, with D possibly being TRBD1 (6 bases). The ends were cut back, 3 bases at V and 6 bases at J, with 13 bases in the middle. This CDR3 comprises 13 residues. From germline, CDR1 is SGHDT and CDR2 YYEEEE.

The chain couples TRBV4-1 to TRBJ1-2; tentative D call: TRBD1 (6 bases). The CDR3 sequence is 18 residues long. Germline CDR1 and CDR2: MGHRA and YSYEKL. V was pared by 0 bases and J by 8 bases, with 25 bases between. The CDR3 protein is CASSQDQQAGGGARGYTF. CDR3 coding DNA: TGCGCCAGCAGCCAAGATCAACAGGCCGGAGGGGGGGCCCGGGGCTACACCTTC.

CDR3 amino acids: CASSDETGSYNEQFF. DNA of the CDR3: TGTGCCAGCAGTGACGAGACGGGCTCCTACAATGAGCAGTTCTTC. The chain has TRBV6-1 and TRBJ2-1; no definite D call. Germline CDR1 MNHNS, CDR2 SASEGT. The ends were cut back, 3 bases at V and 0 bases at J, with 9 bases in the middle. The length of the CDR3 is 15 residues.

The chain combines TRBV6-1 with TRBJ1-5; maybe TRBD1 (6 bases). The V end lost 0 bases, the J end lost 3 bases, and 9 bases lay between the germline ends. Germline lookup yields CDR1 MNHNS and CDR2 SASEGT. This CDR3 spans 15 amino acids. Here the CDR3 reads CASSEAYRDNQPQHF. DNA for the CDR3: TGTGCCAGCAGTGAAGCGTACAGGGACAATCAGCCCCAGCATTTT.

This chain links TRBV27 with TRBJ2-2, with 8 positions matching TRBD1. This CDR3 contains 15 residues. Germline V lookup: CDR1 MNHEY, CDR2 SMNVEV (reference sequence). V lost 6 bases, J lost 5 bases, and 8 bases stayed unmatched. CDR3 DNA sequence: TGTGCCAGCAGCCTCCAGGGGGCTAGAACCGGGGAGCTGTTTTTT. This sequence encodes CASSLQGARTGELFF.